This T cell receptor beta chain comes out of a study of Ad26.COV2.S vaccination and SARS-CoV-2 variants. Assay: immunoSEQ multiplex PCR; the TCRdb copy retains only in-frame clones and omits some. The sample has approximately 350,000 clones; 80% to 90% are singletons. The treatment: approximately 18 received Ad26.COV2.S at low or high dose, single or two shots; 5 received placebo; per-sample allocation not given. On day 63 after the first injection, vaccine and placebo recipients gave samples. This specimen was peripheral blood, taken in a trial of Ad26.COV2.S vaccine versus placebo. The clonotype originates from a person between 18 and 65 years old who received the Ad26.COV2.S COVID-19 vaccine or a placebo.

DNA of the CDR3: TGTGCCAGCAGCACATGGACAGGGCTGGCAGATACGCAGTATTTT. The encoded protein is CASSTWTGLADTQYF. J is TRBJ2-3 and V is TRBV9; 8 nucleotides align to TRBD1. V dropped 4 bases and J dropped 4; count of bases not matched to a gene: 8. The germline V gene encodes CDR1 SGDLS and CDR2 YYNGEE. The length of the CDR3 is 15 residues.